The 26 T cell receptor beta chains below all came from one sample that was sequenced in a study of blood T cells in healthy people across ages. Primers used in a second PCR of about 7 to 12 cycles were a sample-barcoded 5' primer and a J-beta primer mix. TCRdb reprocessed the 5' RACE reads with MiXCR, giving one entry per CDR3 protein. In the table there are hundreds of thousands of distinct CDR3 sequences, around two fifths of which are singletons. Sequenced material: blood. These receptors were obtained from a man aged 60-69 years in good health.

V usage is TRBV6-5 and J usage is TRBJ2-4; D remains unclear. The CDR3 consists of 16 residues. Per the germline V gene, CDR1 is MNHEY and CDR2 is SVGAGI. V lost 4 bases to trimming and J lost 0 bases, with 13 bases between them. CDR3: CASSSKNTLAKNIQYF. CDR3 nucleotide sequence: TGTGCCAGCAGTTCCAAAAACACCTTAGCCAAAAACATTCAGTACTTC.

This clonotype came up a few times. Here the CDR3 reads CASSVDNPSGGADEQFF. The CDR3 nucleotides are TGTGCCAGCAGCGTAGATAATCCTAGCGGGGGGGCGGATGAGCAGTTCTTC. V is TRBV9 and J is TRBJ2-1, with 12 positions matching TRBD2. Germline V gene data show CDR1 as SGDLS and CDR2 as YYNGEE. The V gene end was trimmed by 0 bases and the J gene end by 8 bases; junction bases not matched to a gene: 9. The CDR3 runs 17 residues.

This clonotype was seen at least ten times. V and J are TRBV7-9 and TRBJ1-2; D is unclear. This CDR3 is 14 amino acids long. The V end was cut by 6 bases, the J end by 2 bases, with 13 bases between. CDR1 is SEHNR, CDR2 FQNEAQ, per germline (reference sequence). CDR3 residues: CASSFGGPNYGYTF. CDR3 nucleotides: TGTGCCAGCAGTTTCGGCGGGCCCAACTATGGCTACACCTTC.

A few counts support this clonotype. A read error may explain this, as a much larger clone is one base away. The chain links TRBV6-1 to TRBJ2-7, with D unresolved. The germline V gene encodes CDR1 MNHNS and CDR2 SASEGT. V shed 3 bases and J shed 3 bases, with 18 bases lying between them. The CDR3 spans 16 residues. CDR3 residues: CASSERVGTVGYEQYF. The CDR3 DNA sequence: TGTGCCAGCAGTGAGCGAGTGGGCACCGTAGGCTACGAGCAGTACTTC.

A word on this clonotype: The junction departs from germline at one end; a sequencing error may be responsible. The chain recombines TRBV9 with TRBJ2-3; 7 bases map to TRBD2. The CDR3 totals 15 residues. Germline loops: CDR1 SGDLS, CDR2 YYNGEE. The CDR3 region is CAGSVGSSGRNTQYF. The CDR3 nucleotides read TGTGCCGGCAGCGTAGGCTCTAGCGGAAGAAATACGCAGTATTTT.

The chain couples TRBV14 to TRBJ2-3; no reliable D call. The CDR3 sequence is 15 residues long. Trimming left V 4 bases short and J 2 bases short, with 13 bases between. Germline V CDR1 and CDR2: SGHDN, FVKESK. CDR3 in DNA: TGTGCCAGCAGCCTAAGAGGTTCTAACACAGATACGCAGTATTTT. Amino acid sequence: CASSLRGSNTDTQYF.

The V call is TRBV7-9, the J call TRBJ1-2; D is ambiguous. CDR3 size: 14 residues. CDR1 is SEHNR, CDR2 FQNEAQ, per germline (reference sequence). V shed 1 base and J shed 4 bases, with 10 bases lying between them. The CDR3 sequence is CASSLGWGPYGYTF. Written as DNA, the CDR3 is TGTGCCAGCAGCTTAGGTTGGGGTCCCTATGGCTACACCTTC. Together with reference TRBV7-9 and TRBJ1-2, the CDR3 gives the full variable domain: DTGVSQNPRHKITKRGQNVTFRCDPISEHNRLYWYRQTLGQGPEFLTYFQNEAQLEKSRLLSDRFSAERPKGSFSTLEIQRTEQGDSAMYLCASSLGWGPYGYTFGSGTRLTVV.

Many counts were recorded for this clonotype. The chain joins TRBV20-1 to TRBJ2-5; TRBD1 agrees at 8 bases. Per the germline V gene, CDR1 is DFQATT and CDR2 is SNEGSKA (reference sequence). The CDR3 length is 13 residues. Losses at the gene ends were 5 bases for V and 5 bases for J; bases not matched to a gene: 7. The CDR3 sequence: CSAQGQGVETQYF. The CDR3 DNA reads TGCAGTGCTCAAGGACAGGGTGTGGAGACCCAGTACTTC.

The chain combines TRBV11-2 with TRBJ2-5, with 9 bases identical to TRBD2. The CDR3 sequence is 15 residues long. Germline values: CDR1 SGHAT, CDR2 FQNNGV. Unmatched junction bases numbered 8, after V lost 5 bases and J lost 4 bases. The CDR3 DNA follows: TGTGCCAGCAGCCAGGAACGAGCGGGGGGAGAGACCCAGTACTTC. The encoded protein is CASSQERAGGETQYF.

V usage is TRBV9 and J usage is TRBJ2-2; D is possibly TRBD2 (7 bases). V lost 0 bases and J 4 bases, leaving 16 bases between the germline ends. This CDR3 contains 17 residues. CDR1 and CDR2 (germline): SGDLS, YYNGEE. The CDR3 protein is CASSVVGARGGTGELFF. In nucleotides, the CDR3 is TGTGCCAGCAGCGTAGTTGGCGCTAGGGGGGGCACCGGGGAGCTGTTTTTT.

The CDR3 spells CASSLGAPNEQFF. The CDR3 DNA reads TGTGCCAGCAGCTTAGGAGCCCCCAATGAGCAGTTCTTC. This rearrangement joins TRBV7-2 to TRBJ2-1; D gene ambiguous. The V end was cut by 1 base, the J end by 6 bases, with 7 bases between. Germline V gene data show CDR1 as SGHTA and CDR2 as FQGNSA. This CDR3 is 13 amino acids long. Looking up the rest from reference TRBV7-2 and TRBJ2-1 gives the full variable domain: GAGVSQSPSNKVTEKGKDVELRCDPISGHTALYWYRQSLGQGLEFLIYFQGNSAPDKSGLPSDRFSAERTGGSVSTLTIQRTQQEDSAVYLCASSLGAPNEQFFGPGTRLTVL.

This clonotype was seen a few times. The genes are TRBV9 and TRBJ2-1, with D hard to call. V shed 0 bases and J shed 8 bases, with 9 bases lying between them. The CDR3 covers 13 residues. Germline V gene data show CDR1 as SGDLS and CDR2 as YYNGEE. DNA of the CDR3: TGTGCCAGCAGCGTAGGGGTTTATGATGAGCAGTTCTTC. Its translation is CASSVGVYDEQFF.

This rearrangement joins TRBV2 to TRBJ2-4; D tentatively reads TRBD1 or TRBD2 (5 bases each). The germline V gene has CDR1 SNHLY and CDR2 FYNNEI. V lost 1 base and J lost 8, with 9 bases in between. This CDR3 is built from 13 residues. The CDR3 DNA reads TGTGCCAGCAGTGAAGGGGGGAAAGACATTCAGTACTTC. It specifies CASSEGGKDIQYF.

The gene calls are TRBV18 and TRBJ2-7; 10 bases agree with TRBD1. CDR3 length: 16 amino acids. After removal of 3 bases from V and 0 bases from J, the junction contained 5 bases not matched to a gene. Looked up from germline, CDR1 is KGHSH and CDR2 is LQKENI. Here the CDR3 reads CASSPAGTGASYEQYF. The CDR3 DNA reads as TGTGCCAGCTCACCCGCAGGGACAGGGGCCTCCTACGAGCAGTACTTC.

This clonotype was counted ten times or more. The chain couples TRBV4-3 to TRBJ2-2, with no clear D. This CDR3 contains 14 residues. V lost 1 base and J 0 bases, leaving 3 bases between the germline ends. From germline, CDR1 is LGHNA and CDR2 YSLEER. The DNA for the CDR3 is TGCGCCAGCAGCCAAGGTCCGAACACCGGGGAGCTGTTTTTT. Encoded protein: CASSQGPNTGELFF.

V and J are TRBV25-1 and TRBJ1-1; 7 bases align to TRBD1. In germline, CDR1 is MGHDK, CDR2 SYGVNS. The CDR3 runs to 13 residues. J lost 7 bases, V lost 7 bases, and 9 bases had no gene match. This chain's CDR3 is CASTRGTAVEAFF. CDR3 nucleotide sequence: TGTGCCAGCACCCGAGGGACAGCGGTTGAAGCTTTCTTT.

Here the CDR3 reads CASSWGSAGAFF. The DNA for the CDR3 is TGTGCCAGCAGTTGGGGGTCGGCGGGAGCTTTCTTT. The chain combines TRBV6-2 or TRBV6-3 with TRBJ1-1; D perhaps matches TRBD1 (5 bases). The CDR3 consists of 12 residues. Per germline, CDR1 MNHEY and CDR2 SVGEGT. V gave up 4 bases and J gave up 10 bases, with 13 bases separating them.

This clonotype was seen only a few times. V is TRBV15 and J is TRBJ2-1; 9 bases align to TRBD2. The V gene end was trimmed by 6 bases and the J gene end by 0 bases; junction bases not matched to a gene: 6. The CDR3 spans 16 residues. The germline V gene has CDR1 LNHNV and CDR2 YYDKDF (reference sequence). CDR3 amino acids: CATRASGVPSYNEQFF. Here the CDR3 DNA reads TGTGCCACCAGGGCTAGCGGGGTCCCCTCCTACAATGAGCAGTTCTTC. Drawing the rest from reference TRBV15 and TRBJ2-1, the complete variable domain is DAMVIQNPRYQVTQFGKPVTLSCSQTLNHNVMYWYQQKSSQAPKLLFHYYDKDFNNEADTPDNFQSRRPNTSFCFLDIRSPGLGDTAMYLCATRASGVPSYNEQFFGPGTRLTVL.

With respect to this clonotype: Relative to the germline gene, one junction end is altered; a read error may explain this. The rearrangement links TRBV12-3 or TRBV12-4 to TRBJ2-5, with TRBD2 identical over 7 bases. The CDR3 is made up of 15 amino acids. The CDR3 DNA is TGTGCCAGCAGTCCTAAGGCGGGGGACCAAGAGACCCTGTACTTC. Translated, it gives CASSPKAGDQETLYF.

CDR3 residues: CASSSFDKNQETQYF. CDR3 DNA: TGTGCCAGCAGTTCCTTCGACAAGAACCAAGAGACCCAGTACTTC. The chain is built from TRBV7-6 and TRBJ2-5; D gene ambiguous. V lost 6 bases to trimming and J lost 0 bases, with 14 bases between them. The CDR3 consists of 15 residues. Germline V gene data show CDR1 as SGHVS and CDR2 as FNYEAQ.

This clonotype was seen only once. The J gene is TRBJ2-6, the V gene TRBV7-2, with 8 bases fitting TRBD2. The V gene's germline CDR1 is SGHTA and CDR2 FQGNSA. Trimming at V came to 7 bases and at J to 0 bases, leaving 11 bases not matched to a gene. This CDR3 is 18 amino acids long. The CDR3 coding sequence is TGTGCCAGCATCGAACGCGCGGGGGGCCGCTCTGGGGCCAACGTCCTGACTTTC. Residues: CASIERAGGRSGANVLTF.

This CDR3 is CASSEWQGPPNTEAFF. The CDR3 DNA is TGTGCCAGCAGTGAATGGCAGGGCCCACCGAACACTGAAGCTTTCTTT. The chain recombines TRBV6-1 with TRBJ1-1; tentatively, D is TRBD1 (5 bases). This CDR3 spans 16 amino acids. Trimming removed 2 bases from V and 1 base from J, with 14 bases in between. Per germline, CDR1 MNHNS and CDR2 SASEGT.

This clonotype was recorded at least ten times. The rearrangement links TRBV5-1 to TRBJ2-4; maybe TRBD2 (5 bases). This CDR3 has 14 residues. V gave up 4 bases and J gave up 6 bases, with 14 bases separating them. Germline lookup yields CDR1 SGHRS and CDR2 YFSETQ. The chain's CDR3 is CASSPSGLGNIQYF. In nucleotides, the CDR3 is TGCGCCAGCAGCCCCTCGGGGTTGGGAAACATTCAGTACTTC. The entire variable domain, with the rest obtained from reference TRBV5-1 and TRBJ2-4, is as follows: KAGVTQTPRYLIKTRGQQVTLSCSPISGHRSVSWYQQTPGQGLQFLFEYFSETQRNKGNFPGRFSGRQFSNSRSEMNVSTLELGDSALYLCASSPSGLGNIQYFGAGTRLSVL.

This clonotype appeared a few times. The chain joins TRBV20-1 to TRBJ2-7; D is unresolved. The end of the DNA is better explained by TRBJ2-5, so the J call may be wrong. CDR1 and CDR2 (germline): DFQATT, SNEGSKA (reference sequence). This CDR3 has 12 residues. As DNA, the CDR3 is TGCAGTGCTAGTGACCAGTGGGCGACCCAGTACTTC. Translating it yields CSASDQWATQYF.

This clonotype was detected a few times. The chain links TRBV28 to TRBJ2-7; D is perhaps TRBD2 (5 bases). CDR3 length: 15 residues. Germline V lookup: CDR1 MDHEN, CDR2 SYDVKM. V lost 1 base to trimming and J lost 3 bases, with 13 bases between them. For the CDR3, the DNA is TGTGCCAGCAGTTTATTCGGGAAGGGAGTCTACGAGCAGTACTTC. This gives the protein CASSLFGKGVYEQYF.

This clonotype has a handful of counts. The chain employs TRBV7-9 and TRBJ2-3, with TRBD2 identical over 10 bases. Unmatched junction bases numbered 7, after V lost 5 bases and J lost 2 bases. Germline assignment: CDR1 SEHNR and CDR2 FQNEAQ (reference sequence). This CDR3 has 16 amino acids. CDR3 sequence: CASSQISGGFTDTQYF. The CDR3 DNA reads TGTGCCAGCAGCCAAATTAGCGGGGGGTTCACAGATACGCAGTATTTT.